A single sample is the source of the 28 T cell receptor beta chains below, sequenced in a study of T cell repertoires and HLA-DP antigens. Their antigen targets remain unknown. The assay was immunoSEQ multiplex PCR, and TCRdb's table has in-frame clones only and misses some. The sample consists of over 100,000 clones, 80% to 95% of them appearing once. The sequencing input was CD4+ T cells from PBMCs. Receptors were obtained from a woman between 18 and 29 years old in good health and CMV-seronegative.

The rearrangement uses TRBV5-1 and TRBJ1-3, with no clear D. Trimming removed 2 bases at V and 1 base at J, with 13 bases between. Germline CDR1 reads SGHRS; CDR2 reads YFSETQ. The CDR3 consists of 16 residues. DNA of the CDR3: TGCGCCAGCAGCTTTGGCGTTGCCTCTTCTGGAAACACCATATATTTT. Translating gives CASSFGVASSGNTIYF.

CDR3 region: CASSPIAGGPRFTDTQYF. As DNA, the CDR3 is TGTGCCAGCAGTCCGATAGCGGGAGGGCCTCGCTTCACAGATACGCAGTATTTT. The chain recombines TRBV6-4 with TRBJ2-3, with 11 nucleotides matching TRBD2. The length of the CDR3 is 18 residues. CDR1 is MRHNA and CDR2 is SNTAGT in the germline V gene. The J segment lost 2 bases and the V segment lost 5 bases, leaving 12 bases of the junction unmatched.

The V call is TRBV9, the J call TRBJ1-3, with 7 bases that match TRBD1. V lost 0 bases, J lost 2 bases, and 5 bases stayed unmatched. The CDR3 is made up of 16 amino acids. Germline V lookup: CDR1 SGDLS, CDR2 YYNGEE. CDR3 coding DNA: TGTGCCAGCAGCGTAGTGGGGCAGGGGGCTGGAAACACCATATATTTT. Translating gives CASSVVGQGAGNTIYF.

The rearrangement uses TRBV14 and TRBJ2-3, with D possibly TRBD2 on 6 matching bases. Germline assignment: CDR1 SGHDN and CDR2 FVKESK. Trimming shortened V by 4 bases and J by 4 bases, and 15 bases separated the two germline ends. The CDR3 consists of 15 residues. The chain's CDR3 is CASSLRLDGADTQYF. Written as DNA, the CDR3 is TGTGCCAGCAGCCTGAGACTAGACGGGGCAGATACGCAGTATTTT.

This clone has just one count. V is TRBV20-1 and J is TRBJ1-1, with unresolved D. The CDR3 extends over 11 amino acids. The V and J ends lost 3 bases and 11 bases respectively, with 13 bases between them. Germline lookup yields CDR1 DFQATT and CDR2 SNEGSKA (reference sequence). The CDR3 region is CSARKGFGAFF. The CDR3 DNA is TGCAGTGCTAGGAAGGGCTTTGGGGCTTTCTTT.

CDR3 DNA sequence: TGTGCCAGCAGCCAAGGACAGGGGTACACAGATACGCAGTATTTT. This encodes CASSQGQGYTDTQYF. The V call is TRBV2, the J call TRBJ2-3; TRBD1 aligns across 9 bases. The V gene end was trimmed by 6 bases and the J gene end by 2 bases; junction bases not matched to a gene: 6. The germline gives CDR1 SNHLY, CDR2 FYNNEI. The CDR3 contains 15 residues.

V gene TRBV4-2 combines with J gene TRBJ2-7; maybe TRBD1 (5 bases). Germline assignment: CDR1 LGHNA and CDR2 YNFKEQ. CDR3 length: 15 residues. V was pared by 4 bases and J by 5 bases, with 18 bases between. In DNA, the CDR3 is TGTGCCAGCAGCCCCCGGACAAGGGCGCTCCACGAGCAGTACTTC. It codes for CASSPRTRALHEQYF.

The J gene is TRBJ1-4, the V gene TRBV19, with 9 bases matching TRBD1. Trimming at V came to 6 bases and at J to 7 bases, leaving 3 bases not matched to a gene. The CDR3 consists of 13 residues. Per germline, CDR1 LNHDA and CDR2 SQIVND (reference sequence). CDR3 nucleotides: TGTGCCAGTAGCGGACAGGGGACTGAAAAACTGTTTTTT. Translated, it gives CASSGQGTEKLFF.

This chain uses TRBV7-2 with TRBJ2-2; the match to TRBD1 covers 8 bases. CDR1 and CDR2 from the germline V gene are SGHTA and FQGNSA. The CDR3 totals 16 residues. Unmatched junction bases numbered 5, after V lost 5 bases and J lost 0 bases. The CDR3 sequence is CASSPLTGANTGELFF. CDR3 coding DNA: TGTGCCAGCAGCCCGTTGACAGGGGCGAACACCGGGGAGCTGTTTTTT.

This clone appeared a single time. The gene calls are TRBV6-6 and TRBJ1-5, with 7 bases identical to TRBD1. Germline V CDR1 and CDR2: MNHNY, SVGAGI (reference sequence). V shed 6 bases, J shed 3 bases, and the junction held 5 bases outside the gene matches. This CDR3 spans 14 amino acids. This CDR3 is CASSPDRDNQPQHF. Written as DNA, the CDR3 is TGTGCCAGCAGCCCCGACAGGGACAATCAGCCCCAGCATTTT.

This sequence joins TRBV18 and TRBJ1-5; 9 bases line up with TRBD1. Germline CDR1 and CDR2: KGHSH and LQKENI. With 6 bases clipped from V and 5 bases from J, the junction kept 20 bases outside the gene matches. The CDR3 is 19 residues long. This chain's CDR3 is CASSGIGGQGMVRDQPQHF. CDR3 sequence (DNA): TGTGCCAGCTCGGGGATCGGCGGACAGGGGATGGTCCGCGATCAGCCCCAGCATTTT.

The V gene is TRBV11-2, the J gene TRBJ1-2; tentatively, D is TRBD1 (5 bases). The CDR3 is 14 amino acids. The V end lost 1 base, the J end lost 5 bases, and 11 bases lay between the germline ends. The germline CDR1 and CDR2 sequences are SGHAT and FQNNGV. The CDR3 DNA follows: TGTGCCAGCAGCTTAGGGCCAGGGATTTATGGCTACACCTTC. Translation: CASSLGPGIYGYTF.

This chain uses TRBV5-6 with TRBJ1-2; D is unclear. CDR3 length: 13 amino acids. Germline V lookup: CDR1 SGHDT, CDR2 YYEEEE. The V gene lost 3 bases and the J gene lost 3 bases, with 9 bases spanning the gap. The chain's CDR3 is CASSYPWDYGYTF. The CDR3 DNA reads as TGTGCCAGCAGCTATCCTTGGGACTATGGCTACACCTTC.

J is TRBJ2-2 and V is TRBV5-1; 8 nucleotides agree with TRBD1. This CDR3 has 14 residues. CDR1 SGHRS and CDR2 YFSETQ come from the germline V gene. V gave up 4 bases and J gave up 5 bases; unmatched junction bases: 4. DNA of the CDR3: TGCGCCAGCAGCCGGGGACAGGCAACCGGGGAGCTGTTTTTT. Its protein product is CASSRGQATGELFF. The full variable domain, in which reference TRBV5-1 and TRBJ2-2 provide the parts outside the CDR3, is KAGVTQTPRYLIKTRGQQVTLSCSPISGHRSVSWYQQTPGQGLQFLFEYFSETQRNKGNFPGRFSGRQFSNSRSEMNVSTLELGDSALYLCASSRGQATGELFFGEGSRLTVL.

The chain carries TRBV30 and TRBJ2-3; possibly TRBD2 for D (5 bases). Germline V gene data show CDR1 as GTSNPN and CDR2 as SVGIG (reference sequence). With 1 base removed from V and 4 bases from J, the gap between germline ends came to 9 bases. CDR3 length: 13 residues. The CDR3 is CAWSGASSDTQYF. CDR3 nucleotides: TGTGCCTGGAGTGGGGCTAGCTCAGATACGCAGTATTTT.

The table lists this clone with a count of one. The rearrangement joins TRBV6-1 to TRBJ1-6, with D unclear. The CDR3 length is 15 residues. Germline V gives CDR1 MNHNS, CDR2 SASEGT. V was trimmed by 7 bases and J by 5 bases, leaving 15 bases between them. CDR3 sequence reads: CASMMKYSHNSPLHF. The CDR3 bases are TGTGCCAGCATGATGAAATACAGCCATAATTCACCCCTCCACTTT.

The chain couples TRBV4-2 to TRBJ2-1; D not resolved. The CDR3 is 16 residues long. CDR1 and CDR2 (germline): LGHNA, YNFKEQ. V lost 0 bases to trimming and J lost 3 bases, with 12 bases between them. The CDR3: CASSQESGLHYNEQFF. DNA of the CDR3: TGTGCCAGCAGCCAAGAAAGTGGGTTACACTACAATGAGCAGTTCTTC.

The chain links TRBV5-6 to TRBJ2-7, with TRBD1 matching over 9 bases. V trimming: 3 bases; J trimming: 5 bases; junction bases outside the gene matches: 3. CDR1 and CDR2 (germline): SGHDT, YYEEEE. The length of the CDR3 is 13 residues. The CDR3 loop reads CASSYRDRDEQYV. The DNA of the CDR3 is TGTGCCAGCAGCTACCGGGACAGGGACGAGCAGTACGTC.

The chain carries TRBV18 and TRBJ1-2, with 9 nucleotides matching TRBD1. The germline CDR1 and CDR2 sequences are KGHSH and LQKENI. The CDR3 spans 14 residues. With 3 bases clipped from V and 4 bases from J, the junction kept 3 bases outside the gene matches. The CDR3 region is CASSPSDRGYGYTF. The CDR3 bases are TGTGCCAGCTCACCCTCGGACAGGGGCTATGGCTACACCTTC.

The chain employs TRBV25-1 and TRBJ2-3; 9 bases fit TRBD1. V gave up 10 bases and J gave up 1 base; unmatched junction bases: 6. This CDR3 comprises 14 residues. CDR1 is MGHDK, CDR2 SYGVNS, per germline. CDR3 loop: CATTWTGGTDTQYF. The CDR3 bases are TGTGCCACCACGTGGACAGGGGGCACAGATACGCAGTATTTT.

The rearrangement uses TRBV20-1 and TRBJ1-4; maybe TRBD1 (5 bases). The CDR3 has 11 amino acids. V lost 5 bases and J 7 bases, leaving 8 bases between the germline ends. CDR1 and CDR2 from the germline V gene are DFQATT and SNEGSKA (reference sequence). CDR3 amino acids: CSARDVEKLFF. The DNA of the CDR3 is TGCAGTGCTCGGGACGTTGAAAAACTGTTTTTT.

The V and J genes are TRBV30 and TRBJ2-3; D is perhaps TRBD2 (6 bases). Trimming pared 5 bases from V and 4 bases from J, leaving 22 bases between. The CDR3 length is 16 residues. The germline CDR1 and CDR2 sequences are GTSNPN and SVGIG (reference sequence). The CDR3 is CAWALFRGNSPDTQYF. DNA for the CDR3: TGTGCCTGGGCGTTGTTCCGCGGGAATAGTCCAGATACGCAGTATTTT.

The CDR3 sequence is CASSTGALSTEAFF. CDR3 bases: TGTGCCAGCTCAACAGGGGCCTTGAGCACTGAAGCTTTCTTT. The V gene is TRBV18, the J gene TRBJ1-1; TRBD1 agrees at 7 bases. CDR1 and CDR2 from the germline V gene are KGHSH and LQKENI. V lost 5 bases and J lost 4; bases outside the gene matches: 7. The CDR3 consists of 14 residues.

V usage is TRBV7-6 and J usage is TRBJ1-4; no reliable D call. CDR3 length equals 15 residues. The ends were cut back, 1 base at V and 5 bases at J, with 11 bases in the middle. The V gene's germline CDR1 is SGHVS and CDR2 FNYEAQ. The DNA of the CDR3 is TGTGCCAGCAGCTTAGTTGACGGATCGAATGAAAAACTGTTTTTT. Encoded protein: CASSLVDGSNEKLFF. The full variable domain, with the rest looked up from reference TRBV7-6 and TRBJ1-4, is GAGVSQSPRYKVTKRGQDVALRCDPISGHVSLYWYRQALGQGPEFLTYFNYEAQQDKSGLPNDRFSAERPEGSISTLTIQRTEQRDSAMYRCASSLVDGSNEKLFFGSGTQLSVL.

The chain combines TRBV5-1 with TRBJ1-4, with D possibly TRBD1 on 5 matching bases. CDR1 SGHRS and CDR2 YFSETQ come from the germline V gene. The CDR3 has 15 amino acids. Trimming left V 4 bases short and J 8 bases short, with 18 bases between. The CDR3 here is CASSRDSERAEKLFF. The CDR3 DNA follows: TGCGCCAGCAGCAGAGACAGTGAGAGGGCGGAAAAACTGTTTTTT.

The V gene is TRBV29-1, the J gene TRBJ1-2; 9 nucleotides match TRBD1. The trim removed 6 bases at V and 7 bases at J, leaving 15 bases unmatched. This CDR3 contains 15 residues. Germline assignment: CDR1 SQVTM and CDR2 ANQGSEA. For the CDR3, the DNA is TGCAGCGTGAATCCGGGACGGGACAGGGTGGTTGGCTACACCTTC. Amino acids: CSVNPGRDRVVGYTF.

This clone has more than one count but fewer than ten. This chain uses TRBV28 with TRBJ1-1; 7 nucleotides agree with TRBD1. The CDR3 is made up of 12 amino acids. With V trimmed by 4 bases and J by 11 bases, 7 bases remained unmatched. Germline V CDR1 and CDR2: MDHEN, SYDVKM. DNA for the CDR3: TGTGCCAGCAGTTGGACAGGAGGGGGTGCTTTCTTT. Its translation: CASSWTGGGAFF.

J is TRBJ2-1 and V is TRBV10-3, with a tentative D call TRBD2 (5 bases). CDR3 length: 16 residues. Germline CDR1 reads ENHRY; CDR2 reads SYGVKD. V was shortened by 0 bases and J by 8 bases, with 17 bases between the two germline ends. The CDR3 loop reads CAISESRGLGGDEQFF. Written as DNA, the CDR3 is TGTGCCATCAGTGAGTCGAGAGGACTGGGTGGGGATGAGCAGTTCTTC.